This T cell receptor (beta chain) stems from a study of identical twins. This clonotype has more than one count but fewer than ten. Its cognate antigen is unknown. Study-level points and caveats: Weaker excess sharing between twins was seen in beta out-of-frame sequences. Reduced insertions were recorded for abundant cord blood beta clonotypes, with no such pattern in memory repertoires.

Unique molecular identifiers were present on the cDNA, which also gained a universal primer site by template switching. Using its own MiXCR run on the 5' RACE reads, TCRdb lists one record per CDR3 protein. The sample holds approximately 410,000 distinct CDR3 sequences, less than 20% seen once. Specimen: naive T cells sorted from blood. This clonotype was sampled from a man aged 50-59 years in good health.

CDR3 nucleotides: TGTGCCAGCAGCATCCCGACTAGCGGGGGAGTCTATGAGCAGTTCTTC. Translating it yields CASSIPTSGGVYEQFF. The genes are TRBV5-4 and TRBJ2-1; 12 bases agree with TRBD2. J lost 8 bases, V lost 4 bases, and 10 bases had no gene match. The CDR3 extends over 16 amino acids. Germline V lookup: CDR1 SGHNT, CDR2 YYREEE (reference sequence).